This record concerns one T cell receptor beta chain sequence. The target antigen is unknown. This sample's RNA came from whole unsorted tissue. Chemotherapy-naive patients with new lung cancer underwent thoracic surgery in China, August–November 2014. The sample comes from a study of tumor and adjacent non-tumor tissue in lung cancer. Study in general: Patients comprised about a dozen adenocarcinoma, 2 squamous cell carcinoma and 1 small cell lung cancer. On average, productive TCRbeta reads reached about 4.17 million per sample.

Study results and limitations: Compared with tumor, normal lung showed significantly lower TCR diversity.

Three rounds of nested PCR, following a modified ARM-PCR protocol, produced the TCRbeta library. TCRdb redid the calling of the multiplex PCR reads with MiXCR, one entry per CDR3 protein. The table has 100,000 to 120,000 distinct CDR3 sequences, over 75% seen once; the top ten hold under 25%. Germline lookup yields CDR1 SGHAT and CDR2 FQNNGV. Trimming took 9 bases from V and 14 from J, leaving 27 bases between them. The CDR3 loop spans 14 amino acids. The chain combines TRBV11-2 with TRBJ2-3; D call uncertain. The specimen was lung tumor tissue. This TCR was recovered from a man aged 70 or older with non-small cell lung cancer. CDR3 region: CARSLTQGSNTRYF. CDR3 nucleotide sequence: TGTGCCAGGAGCCTAACTCAAGGCTCAAATACACGGTATTTT.